This TCR beta chain was sequenced during a study of T cell changes during pregnancy in multiple sclerosis. The CDR3 spans 14 residues. Trimming left V 5 bases short and J 6 bases short, with 17 bases between. The germline CDR1 and CDR2 sequences are LNHDA and SQIVND (reference sequence). Data came from immunoSEQ multiplex PCR; TCRdb stores just in-frame clones and leaves some out. This table has approximately 40,000 clones, about 92% appearing once. The chain uses TRBV19 and TRBJ2-7; a weak D match, TRBD2 (5 bases). The sequenced sample was CD8+ T cells from peripheral blood mononuclear cells, obtained in the third trimester of pregnancy. The receptor was derived from a female donor with multiple sclerosis, enrolled in a pregnancy study. CDR3 in DNA: TGTGCCAGTAGTTCCCGAACTAGTCTCGGCGAGCAGTACTTC. It is translated as CASSSRTSLGEQYF.